A single T cell receptor (beta chain) is shown here with its context. Its matching antigen is unknown. This entry is derived from a study of siplizumab effects on memory and regulatory T cells. General study points: Solely a minor proportion of alloreactive clones could be assigned to unstimulated subsets. A significant reduction in alloreactive sequences traceable to unstimulated CD4+ memory cells was produced by siplizumab.

CDR1 and CDR2 from the germline V gene are SGHNT and YYREEE (reference sequence). Trimming shortened V by 3 bases and J by 5 bases, and 11 bases separated the two germline ends. The CDR3 sequence is 14 residues long. The study assayed 90,000 to 100,000 TCR templates per sample. The protocol was immunoSEQ multiplex PCR, while the TCRdb copy is restricted to in-frame clones and leaves out a portion. The sample holds approximately 120,000 clones, about 90% seen once. This receptor was obtained from a human donor in good health. V and J are TRBV5-4 and TRBJ2-2, with D perhaps matching TRBD1 (6 bases). Sequenced: Tregs sorted from blood. CDR3 coding DNA: TGTGCCAGCAGCTCCGGGACACCAACCGGGGAGCTGTTTTTT. It specifies CASSSGTPTGELFF.